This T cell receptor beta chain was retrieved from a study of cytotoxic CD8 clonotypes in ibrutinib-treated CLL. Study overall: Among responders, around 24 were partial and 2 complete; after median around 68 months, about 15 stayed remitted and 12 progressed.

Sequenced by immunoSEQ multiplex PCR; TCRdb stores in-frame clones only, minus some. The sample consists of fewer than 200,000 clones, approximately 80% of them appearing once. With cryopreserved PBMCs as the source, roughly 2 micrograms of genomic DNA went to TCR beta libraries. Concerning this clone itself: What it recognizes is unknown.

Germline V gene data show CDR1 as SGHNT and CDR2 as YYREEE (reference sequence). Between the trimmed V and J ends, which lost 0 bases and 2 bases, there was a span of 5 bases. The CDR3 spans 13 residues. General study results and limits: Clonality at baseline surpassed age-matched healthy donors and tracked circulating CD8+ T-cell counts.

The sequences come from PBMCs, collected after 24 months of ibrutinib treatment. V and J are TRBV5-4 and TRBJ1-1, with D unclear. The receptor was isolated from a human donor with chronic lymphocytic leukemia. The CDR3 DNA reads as TGTGCCAGCAGCTTGGACGTTAACACTGAAGCTTTCTTT. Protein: CASSLDVNTEAFF.